This T cell receptor (beta chain) was captured in a study of lymphopenia after photon versus proton radiotherapy. For this clone: Its cognate antigen is unknown.

This CDR3 has 15 residues. The germline gives CDR1 MRHNA, CDR2 SNTAGT. V gave up 2 bases and J gave up 4 bases, with 9 bases separating them. Whole-study results and caveats: Photon-treated patients lost naive T cells and TCR diversity; proton-treated stayed stable. In patients who died, overall survival fell as post-nadir TCR diversity dropped more. After lymphocyte nadir, photon-treated repertoires showed oligoclonal expansion, especially CD8+ Temra.

Clones were read by immunoSEQ multiplex PCR, and TCRdb kept only the in-frame ones, dropping some. Among approximately 25,000 clones listed, nearly 85% were seen once. Sequenced here: peripheral blood, sampled from a patient treated with proton-based radiotherapy. The genes are TRBV6-4 and TRBJ2-6; D gene ambiguous. The sequence was obtained from a woman in her 70s with pancreatic cancer. CDR3 region: CASSDRVAGANVLTF. The DNA of the CDR3 is TGTGCCAGCAGTGACAGGGTAGCCGGGGCCAACGTCCTGACTTTC.